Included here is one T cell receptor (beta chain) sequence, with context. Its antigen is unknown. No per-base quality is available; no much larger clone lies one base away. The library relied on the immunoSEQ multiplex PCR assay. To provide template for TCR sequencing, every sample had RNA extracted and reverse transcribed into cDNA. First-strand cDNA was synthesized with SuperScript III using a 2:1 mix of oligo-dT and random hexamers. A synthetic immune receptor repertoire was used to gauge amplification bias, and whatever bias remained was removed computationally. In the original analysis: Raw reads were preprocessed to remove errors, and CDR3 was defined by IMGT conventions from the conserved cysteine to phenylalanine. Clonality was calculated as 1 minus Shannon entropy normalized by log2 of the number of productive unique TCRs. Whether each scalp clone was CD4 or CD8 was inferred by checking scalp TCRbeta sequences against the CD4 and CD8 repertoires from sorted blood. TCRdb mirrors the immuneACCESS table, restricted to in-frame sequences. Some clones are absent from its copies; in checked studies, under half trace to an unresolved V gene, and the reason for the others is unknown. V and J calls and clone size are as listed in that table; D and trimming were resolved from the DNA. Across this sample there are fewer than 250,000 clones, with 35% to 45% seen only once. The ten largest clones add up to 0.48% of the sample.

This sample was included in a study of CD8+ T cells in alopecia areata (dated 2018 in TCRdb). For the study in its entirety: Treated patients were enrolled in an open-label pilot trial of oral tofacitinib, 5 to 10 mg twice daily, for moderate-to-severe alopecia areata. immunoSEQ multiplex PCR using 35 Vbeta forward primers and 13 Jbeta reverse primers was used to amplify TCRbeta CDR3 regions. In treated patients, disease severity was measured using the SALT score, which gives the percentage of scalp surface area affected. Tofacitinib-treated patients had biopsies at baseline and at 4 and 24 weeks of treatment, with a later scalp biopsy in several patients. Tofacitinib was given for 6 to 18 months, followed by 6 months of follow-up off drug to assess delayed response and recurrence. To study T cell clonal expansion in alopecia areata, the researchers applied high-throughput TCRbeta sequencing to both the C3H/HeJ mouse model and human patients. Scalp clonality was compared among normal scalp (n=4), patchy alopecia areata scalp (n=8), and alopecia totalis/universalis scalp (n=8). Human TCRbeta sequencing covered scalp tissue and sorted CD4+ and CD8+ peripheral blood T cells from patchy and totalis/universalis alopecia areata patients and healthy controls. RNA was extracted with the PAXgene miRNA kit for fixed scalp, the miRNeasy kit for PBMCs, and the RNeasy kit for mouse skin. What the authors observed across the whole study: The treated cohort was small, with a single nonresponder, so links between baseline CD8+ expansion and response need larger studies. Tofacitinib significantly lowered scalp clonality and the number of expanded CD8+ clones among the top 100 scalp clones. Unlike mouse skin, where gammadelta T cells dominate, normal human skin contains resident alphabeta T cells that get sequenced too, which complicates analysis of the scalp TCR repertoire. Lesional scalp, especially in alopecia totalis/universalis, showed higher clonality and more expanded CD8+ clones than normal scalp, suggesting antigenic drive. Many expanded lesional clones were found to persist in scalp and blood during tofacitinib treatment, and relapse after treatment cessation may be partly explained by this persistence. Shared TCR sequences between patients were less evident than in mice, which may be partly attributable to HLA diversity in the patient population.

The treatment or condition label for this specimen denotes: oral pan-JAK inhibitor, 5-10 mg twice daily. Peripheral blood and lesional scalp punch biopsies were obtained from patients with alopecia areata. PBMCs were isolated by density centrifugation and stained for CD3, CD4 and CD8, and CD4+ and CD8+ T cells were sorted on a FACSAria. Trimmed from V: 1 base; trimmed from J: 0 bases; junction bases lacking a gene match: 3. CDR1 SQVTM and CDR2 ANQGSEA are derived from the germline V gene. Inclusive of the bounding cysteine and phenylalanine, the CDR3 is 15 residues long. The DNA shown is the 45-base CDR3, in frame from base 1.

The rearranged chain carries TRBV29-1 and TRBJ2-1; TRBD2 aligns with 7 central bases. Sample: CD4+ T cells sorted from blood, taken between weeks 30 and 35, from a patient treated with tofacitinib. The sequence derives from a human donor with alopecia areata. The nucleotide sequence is TGCAGCGTTGAAGGAGCGGGAAGCTCCTACAATGAGCAGTTCTTC. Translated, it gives CSVEGAGSSYNEQFF.